This T cell receptor (beta chain) was observed in a study of molecular identifiers for immune sequencing clone quantification (dated by TCRdb to the late 2010s). At the level of the whole study: In a replicate experiment, RNA from roughly 20,000 or 100,000 naive CD8 T cells was split into five aliquots, four of which were sequenced. This methods study benchmarked molecular-identifier clustering-based TCR repertoire sequencing (MIDCIRS) and TCR RNA copy counting, using CD8 T cells to do so. Summary of the overall study and its limitations: A single cell's worth of spiked-in Jurkat TCR RNA was reported detectable even among 850,000 to 1,000,000 naive CD8 T cells. In CMV-specific effector cells, over 98% of molecules were held by clones above 20 RNA copies, whereas under 1% of molecules were held by such clones in naive cells. Naive libraries contained spiked-in Jurkat TCR RNA (approximately nine copies' worth), which is not part of the donor repertoire. About three recovered TCR RNA copies per cell were obtained by modeling, versus about ten by digital PCR, implying a capture efficiency of about 30%. Highly expanded clone sizes could be underestimated if identical TCR molecules share a barcode. When barcode sub-clustering was not used, chimeric consensus sequences inflated TCR diversity, with chimeras reaching as high as 47%.

The protocol used for the library was PCR. This sample was sequenced with an Illumina HiSeq 4000. Preparation of bulk TCR libraries followed a previously described approach, with the TCR primers listed in Table S5. Purification of total RNA was performed with the Qiagen AllPrep DNA/RNA kit. Before analysis, reads from multiple sequencing runs of the same library were pooled. For the original study's pipeline: Only reads with exact TCR constant sequence were kept, trimmed to 150 nt, and grouped by their 12-nt molecular barcodes. Reads inside each barcode group were sub-clustered using a 15% Levenshtein threshold, and a quality-weighted consensus sequence was constructed for each RNA molecule. Non-functional sequences were filtered out, along with any lower-count sequence sitting one edit away from another sequence. On the basis of fitting two negative binomial distributions, barcode sub-clusters with fewer than 20% of the maximum read count were discarded. TCRdb cleaned the public reads at Q25 with fastp, built clones with MiXCR and kept in-frame beta chains. Under each unique CDR3 protein, matching rows form one entry showing the most common genes and DNA. The V and J calls follow TCRdb's processing rather than the paper's. In all, the sample holds about 510,000 distinct CDR3 sequences, and over 20% of those were seen once. The ten largest account for 0.84% of the sample.

Libraries of naive CD8 T cells were generated from about 19,000 to 1,100,000 sorted cells, with 10%, 30% or 50% of the purified RNA used. Naive CD8 T cells, defined as CD8+CD4-CCR7+CD45RA+, were FACS-sorted into RLT Plus buffer on a BD FACSAria II. To test detection sensitivity, Jurkat RNA equivalent to under 12 TCR copies was spiked into samples of roughly 18,000-1,000,000 naive CD8 T cells. CD8 T cells were enriched using RosetteSep CD8+ T Cell Enrichment Cocktail and Ficoll-Paque, and the enriched cells then underwent ACK red cell lysis. Turning to this clonotype: This clone's antigen is unknown. Base-call qualities are not available, and no considerably larger clone is one nucleotide away.

Trimming at the junction amounts to 5 bases on V and 4 bases on J, and the germline ends lie 15 bases apart. The CDR3 has 14 amino acids, counting the end cysteine and phenylalanine. The entry retains the CDR3 DNA only, 42 bases that are in frame from base 1. The CDR1 and CDR2 encoded by the germline V gene are MNHEY and SVGEGT. The sample consisted of naive CD8+ T cells from blood, with Jurkat cell RNA spiked in. The sample's cell subset or site label is to be understood as: FACS-sorted CD8+CD4-CCR7+CD45RA+ naive T cells. This TCR was sampled from a human donor in good health. Some libraries in this study had Jurkat cell RNA spiked in. The chain joins TRBV6-2 or TRBV6-3 to TRBJ2-7; the D gene is perhaps TRBD2, from 6 matching bases. The CDR3 region: CASSQPDYHYEQYF. The DNA reads TGTGCCAGCAGTCAACCGGACTACCATTACGAGCAGTACTTC.